The 18 T cell receptor beta chains given below trace back to one sample, sequenced in a study of cytomegalovirus exposure and HLA in healthy donors. Both 60 Vbeta primers and 13 Jbeta primers went into the PCR. The protocol was immunoSEQ multiplex PCR, while the TCRdb copy is restricted to in-frame clones and leaves out a portion. The sample has some 150,000 clones, roughly four fifths seen once. The material sequenced was PBMCs. These receptor sequences come from a woman aged 50 to 60 in good health and CMV-seronegative.

The chain employs TRBV4-1 and TRBJ2-5, with D tentatively TRBD2 (6 bases). The CDR3 totals 15 residues. Per germline, CDR1 MGHRA and CDR2 YSYEKL. The V end lost 2 bases, the J end lost 5 bases, and 15 bases lay between the germline ends. CDR3 sequence reads: CASSQTGTRGETQYF. For the CDR3, the DNA is TGCGCCAGCAGCCAAACCGGGACTCGGGGGGAGACCCAGTACTTC.

J is TRBJ2-7 and V is TRBV28; 7 bases are shared with TRBD1. Germline V CDR1 and CDR2: MDHEN, SYDVKM. The CDR3 spans 12 residues. V lost 6 bases and J lost 5; bases outside the gene matches: 4. CDR3 loop: CASSHDRDEQYF. In DNA form, the CDR3 reads TGTGCCAGCAGCCACGACAGGGACGAGCAGTACTTC.

J is TRBJ2-1 and V is TRBV11-2; the D gene is possibly TRBD2 (6 bases). The CDR3 totals 15 residues. Germline CDR1 reads SGHAT; CDR2 reads FQNNGV. The V end lost 6 bases, the J end lost 3 bases, and 15 bases lay between the germline ends. The CDR3 bases are TGTGCCAGCAGTCGTGGGACTTCCCTCTACAATGAGCAGTTCTTC. Translating gives CASSRGTSLYNEQFF.

This clone was counted between two and nine times. The chain carries TRBV30 and TRBJ1-6, with TRBD1 matching over 9 bases. V lost 4 bases to trimming and J lost 8 bases; unmatched junction nucleotides: 3. The CDR3 runs 13 residues. The V gene's germline CDR1 is GTSNPN and CDR2 SVGIG (reference sequence). This chain's CDR3 is CAWTGQGHSPLHF. CDR3 nucleotides: TGTGCCTGGACGGGACAGGGACATTCACCCCTCCACTTT.

The rearrangement links TRBV11-1 to TRBJ2-7, with no clear D. CDR3 length equals 15 residues. CDR1 is SGHAT and CDR2 is FQDESV in the germline V gene (reference sequence). V lost 2 bases and J lost 0, with 11 bases in between. CDR3 region: CASSLSVSASYEQYF. CDR3 DNA sequence: TGTGCCAGCAGCTTAAGTGTCAGTGCCTCCTACGAGCAGTACTTC.

The chain has TRBV7-2 and TRBJ2-7; D is perhaps TRBD2 (5 bases). With 2 bases removed from V and 3 bases from J, the gap between germline ends came to 11 bases. Germline V CDR1 and CDR2: SGHTA, FQGNSA. The CDR3 is 14 amino acids. The CDR3 region has the DNA TGTGCCAGCAGCTTAAAACGGGAACACTACGAGCAGTACTTC. Amino acids: CASSLKREHYEQYF.

This clone was found once. The chain employs TRBV11-2 and TRBJ2-7; D may be TRBD1 (6 bases). Deletions cut 4 bases from V and 5 bases from J, with 15 bases between. The CDR3 totals 14 residues. Germline CDR1 reads SGHAT; CDR2 reads FQNNGV. CDR3 sequence (DNA): TGTGCCAGCAGCTGGGATAGACAGGCCCACGAGCAGTACTTC. It codes for CASSWDRQAHEQYF.

The V gene is TRBV7-2, the J gene TRBJ1-1; possibly TRBD1 for D (5 bases). V lost 3 bases, J lost 4 bases, and 15 bases lay in between. This CDR3 spans 15 amino acids. Germline V gene sequence: CDR1 SGHTA, CDR2 FQGNSA. The CDR3 is CASSLGGYGGTEAFF. CDR3 DNA: TGTGCCAGCAGCTTGGGGGGTTACGGGGGCACTGAAGCTTTCTTT. Together with reference TRBV7-2 and TRBJ1-1, the CDR3 gives the full variable domain: GAGVSQSPSNKVTEKGKDVELRCDPISGHTALYWYRQSLGQGLEFLIYFQGNSAPDKSGLPSDRFSAERTGGSVSTLTIQRTQQEDSAVYLCASSLGGYGGTEAFFGQGTRLTVV.

The chain combines TRBV5-1 with TRBJ1-5; D unclear. V was cut by 0 bases and J by 2 bases, with 9 bases left in between. This CDR3 spans 15 amino acids. CDR1 and CDR2 from the germline V gene are SGHRS and YFSETQ. CDR3 nucleotides: TGCGCCAGCAGCTTGGGGCTGCATGGCAATCAGCCCCAGCATTTT. The encoded protein is CASSLGLHGNQPQHF.

The chain has TRBV7-2 and TRBJ2-5; TRBD2 matches 9 bases. Losses at the gene ends were 5 bases for V and 1 base for J; bases not matched to a gene: 8. From germline, CDR1 is SGHTA and CDR2 FQGNSA. CDR3 size: 16 residues. The CDR3 sequence: CASSPGLANPQETQYF. The DNA for the CDR3 is TGTGCCAGCAGCCCCGGACTAGCGAACCCCCAAGAGACCCAGTACTTC.

The chain is built from TRBV6-6 and TRBJ2-2; no definite D call. The germline CDR1 and CDR2 sequences are MNHNY and SVGAGI (reference sequence). V dropped 6 bases and J dropped 2 bases, with 7 bases sitting between them. The CDR3 length is 13 residues. This CDR3 is CASRSANTGELFF. The CDR3 nucleotides read TGTGCCAGCAGGAGTGCAAACACCGGGGAGCTGTTTTTT.

This clone has a single count. The chain recombines TRBV5-6 with TRBJ2-7; weak D call: TRBD1 (6 bases). This CDR3 is 15 amino acids long. Trimming removed 3 bases at V and 3 bases at J, with 16 bases between. The germline V gene encodes CDR1 SGHDT and CDR2 YYEEEE. CDR3 amino acids: CASSYPGQAIYEQYF. CDR3 in DNA: TGTGCCAGCAGCTATCCGGGACAAGCAATCTACGAGCAGTACTTC. The whole variable domain, remainder taken from reference TRBV5-6 and TRBJ2-7, is DAGVTQSPTHLIKTRGQQVTLRCSPKSGHDTVSWYQQALGQGPQFIFQYYEEEERQRGNFPDRFSGHQFPNYSSELNVNALLLGDSALYLCASSYPGQAIYEQYFGPGTRLTVT.

The chain joins TRBV5-1 to TRBJ2-7; a weak D match, TRBD1 (5 bases). V was cut by 4 bases and J by 3 bases, with 20 bases left in between. The V gene's germline CDR1 is SGHRS and CDR2 YFSETQ. The length of the CDR3 is 16 residues. CDR3 bases: TGCGCCAGCAGCCCTATAGGGGTAGACCCGCTCTACGAGCAGTACTTC. This sequence encodes CASSPIGVDPLYEQYF.

The chain couples TRBV9 to TRBJ2-7, with 8 bases fitting TRBD2. The trim removed 4 bases at V and 0 bases at J, leaving 6 bases unmatched. The CDR3 is 15 amino acids. Looked up from germline, CDR1 is SGDLS and CDR2 is YYNGEE. CDR3: CASSPQLAASYEQYF. The CDR3 DNA follows: TGTGCCAGCAGCCCCCAACTAGCGGCCTCCTACGAGCAGTACTTC.

The CDR3 nucleotides read TGCGCCAGCAGCTCGCAGGCTAGCGGGGGTAACTACGAGCAGTACTTC. Translating gives CASSSQASGGNYEQYF. The chain has TRBV5-1 and TRBJ2-7; 10 positions agree with TRBD2. Trimming took 3 bases from V and 3 from J; bases not matched to a gene: 9. The CDR3 sequence is 16 residues long. In germline, CDR1 is SGHRS, CDR2 YFSETQ.

The gene calls are TRBV29-1 and TRBJ1-1, with TRBD1 identical over 9 bases. This CDR3 spans 13 amino acids. Germline CDR1 is SQVTM and CDR2 is ANQGSEA. Germline trimming cut 6 bases from V and 3 bases from J; bases unmatched to any gene: 5. The CDR3 coding sequence is TGCAGCGTCCGGGACAGGGACGACACTGAAGCTTTCTTT. This codes for CSVRDRDDTEAFF. Together with reference TRBV29-1 and TRBJ1-1, the CDR3 gives the full variable domain: SAVISQKPSRDICQRGTSLTIQCQVDSQVTMMFWYRQQPGQSLTLIATANQGSEATYESGFVIDKFPISRPNLTFSTLTVSNMSPEDSSIYLCSVRDRDDTEAFFGQGTRLTVV.

J is TRBJ1-5 and V is TRBV7-2; 7 bases are a match to TRBD1. Germline V gives CDR1 SGHTA, CDR2 FQGNSA. V was pared by 5 bases and J by 4 bases, with 8 bases of the junction left unmatched. The CDR3 covers 15 residues. The CDR3 region has the DNA TGTGCCAGCAGCCAGAGGGGACAGCCAAATCAGCCCCAGCATTTT. It translates to CASSQRGQPNQPQHF.

In its sample, this clone was seen once. V is TRBV5-1 and J is TRBJ2-5, with 7 bases identical to TRBD2. Germline CDR1 and CDR2: SGHRS and YFSETQ. With V trimmed by 0 bases and J by 5 bases, 4 bases remained unmatched. This CDR3 region has 14 residues. The chain's CDR3 is CASSLGLAGETQYF. CDR3 nucleotide sequence: TGCGCCAGCAGCTTGGGACTAGCCGGGGAGACCCAGTACTTC.